Following are 9 T cell receptor beta chains from one sample sequenced in a study of monozygotic twins with inflammatory bowel disease. After re-calling the 5' RACE reads, TCRdb lists one entry per CDR3 protein, DNA absent. The sample data list about 160,000 distinct CDR3 sequences. The source material was blood. These receptor sequences come from a human donor with ulcerative colitis or Crohn's disease, or a healthy co-twin of an affected twin (not recorded which).

The V gene is TRBV5-1, the J gene TRBJ1-2. The germline gives CDR1 SGHRS, CDR2 YFSETQ. The CDR3 extends over 18 amino acids. The chain's CDR3 is CASSSEPSTRRNSGGYTF.

V gene TRBV9 combines with J gene TRBJ2-2; checking the TCRdb D call of TRBD1 is not possible without DNA. The length of the CDR3 is 15 residues. The germline CDR1 and CDR2 sequences are SGDLS and YYNGEE. CDR3 sequence reads: CASTDRGAGTGELFF.

The CDR3: CASSLTGAGSTDTQYF. This chain joins TRBV6-1 and TRBJ2-3; TCRdb proposes TRBD1, but this gene call is untestable without DNA. Germline CDR1 reads MNHNS; CDR2 reads SASEGT. The CDR3 spans 16 residues.

The chain couples TRBV9 to TRBJ2-3. Per germline, CDR1 SGDLS and CDR2 YYNGEE. This CDR3 region has 14 residues. The CDR3 here is CASSIRQHTDTQYF.

J is TRBJ2-7 and V is TRBV2; TCRdb gives TRBD2 as the D gene, but with no DNA this cannot be confirmed. Germline loops: CDR1 SNHLY, CDR2 FYNNEI. This CDR3 is 15 amino acids long. Here the CDR3 reads CASSLERKGRYEQYF.

This chain links TRBV7-8 with TRBJ2-1; checking the TCRdb D call of TRBD2 is not possible without DNA. Germline V lookup: CDR1 SGHVS, CDR2 FQNEAQ. The CDR3 contains 18 residues. The chain's CDR3 is CASSPRVSGLSLYNEQFF.

J is TRBJ2-2 and V is TRBV29-1. Germline values: CDR1 SQVTM, CDR2 ANQGSEA. The CDR3 length is 13 residues. The CDR3 protein is CSAVQKNTGELFF.

This chain links TRBV5-1 with TRBJ2-2; the D call from TCRdb, TRBD1, cannot be confirmed without DNA. Germline CDR1 is SGHRS and CDR2 is YFSETQ. The CDR3 totals 16 residues. CDR3 residues: CASSKTGGDGTGELFF.

This sequence joins TRBV20-1 and TRBJ1-5; with no DNA, the TCRdb D assignment of TRBD1 cannot be verified. From germline, CDR1 is DFQATT and CDR2 SNEGSKA (reference sequence). The CDR3 has 16 amino acids. The CDR3 sequence is CSARGARGMENQPQHF.